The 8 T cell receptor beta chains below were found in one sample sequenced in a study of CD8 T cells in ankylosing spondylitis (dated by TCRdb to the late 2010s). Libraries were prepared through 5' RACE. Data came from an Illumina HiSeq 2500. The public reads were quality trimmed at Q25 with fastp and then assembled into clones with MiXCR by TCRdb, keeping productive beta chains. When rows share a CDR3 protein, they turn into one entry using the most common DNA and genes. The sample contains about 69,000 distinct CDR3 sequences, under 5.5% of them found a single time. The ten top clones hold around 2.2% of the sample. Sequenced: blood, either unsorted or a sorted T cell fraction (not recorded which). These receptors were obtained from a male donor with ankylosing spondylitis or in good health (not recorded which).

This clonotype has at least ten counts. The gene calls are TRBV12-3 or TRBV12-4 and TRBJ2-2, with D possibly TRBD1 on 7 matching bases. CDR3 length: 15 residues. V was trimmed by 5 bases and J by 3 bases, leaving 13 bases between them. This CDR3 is CASSTGQRDTGELFF. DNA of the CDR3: TGTGCCAGCAGTACGGGACAGCGGGACACCGGGGAGCTGTTTTTT.

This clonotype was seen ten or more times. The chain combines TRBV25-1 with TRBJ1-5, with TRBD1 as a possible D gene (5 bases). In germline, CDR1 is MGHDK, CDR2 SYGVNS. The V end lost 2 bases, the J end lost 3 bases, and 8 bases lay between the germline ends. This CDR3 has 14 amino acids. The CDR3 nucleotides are TGTGCCAGCAGTGAAGGGGCGAACAATCAGCCCCAGCATTTT. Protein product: CASSEGANNQPQHF. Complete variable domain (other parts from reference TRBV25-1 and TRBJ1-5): EADIYQTPRYLVIGTGKKITLECSQTMGHDKMYWYQQDPGMELHLIHYSYGVNSTEKGDLSSESTVSRIRTEHFPLTLESARPSHTSQYLCASSEGANNQPQHFGDGTRLSIL.

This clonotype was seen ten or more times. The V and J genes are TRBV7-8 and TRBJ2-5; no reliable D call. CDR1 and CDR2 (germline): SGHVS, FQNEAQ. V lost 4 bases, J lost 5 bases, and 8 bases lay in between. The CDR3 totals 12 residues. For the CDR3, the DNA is TGTGCCAGCAGCTGGAGTGAGGAGACCCAGTACTTC. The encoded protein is CASSWSEETQYF.

The CDR3 loop reads CSARLAVGTEAFF. In nucleotides, the CDR3 is TGCAGTGCTAGATTAGCGGTAGGCACTGAAGCTTTCTTT. V gene TRBV20-1 combines with J gene TRBJ1-1; D gene unclear. The CDR3 spans 13 residues. V was pared by 2 bases and J by 4 bases, with 11 bases between. The germline V gene has CDR1 DFQATT and CDR2 SNEGSKA (reference sequence).

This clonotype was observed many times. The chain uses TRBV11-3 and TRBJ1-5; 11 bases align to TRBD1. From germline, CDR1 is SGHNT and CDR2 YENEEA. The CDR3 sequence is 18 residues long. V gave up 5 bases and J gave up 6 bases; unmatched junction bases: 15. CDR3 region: CASSIAPYRDRGVQPQHF. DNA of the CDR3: TGTGCCAGCAGCATTGCCCCGTACCGGGACAGGGGGGTTCAGCCCCAGCATTTT.

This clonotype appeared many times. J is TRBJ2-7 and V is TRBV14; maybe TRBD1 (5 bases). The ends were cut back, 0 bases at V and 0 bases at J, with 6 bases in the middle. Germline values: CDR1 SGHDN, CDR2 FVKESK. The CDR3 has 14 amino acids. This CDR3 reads CASSQETASYEQYF. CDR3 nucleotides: TGTGCCAGCAGCCAAGAGACAGCCTCCTACGAGCAGTACTTC. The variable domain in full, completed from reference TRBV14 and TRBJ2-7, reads EAGVTQFPSHSVIEKGQTVTLRCDPISGHDNLYWYRRVMGKEIKFLLHFVKESKQDESGMPNNRFLAERTGGTYSTLKVQPAELEDSGVYFCASSQETASYEQYFGPGTRLTVT.

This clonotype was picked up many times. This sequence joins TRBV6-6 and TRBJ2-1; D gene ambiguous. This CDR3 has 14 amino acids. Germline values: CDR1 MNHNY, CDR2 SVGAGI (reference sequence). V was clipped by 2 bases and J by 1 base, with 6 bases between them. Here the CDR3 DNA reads TGTGCCAGCAGTTACAGGGCATCCTACAATGAGCAGTTCTTC. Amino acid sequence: CASSYRASYNEQFF.

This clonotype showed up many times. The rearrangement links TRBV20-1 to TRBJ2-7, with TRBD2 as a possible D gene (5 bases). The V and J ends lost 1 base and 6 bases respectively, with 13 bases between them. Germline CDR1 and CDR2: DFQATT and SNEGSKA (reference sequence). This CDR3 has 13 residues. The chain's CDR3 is CSARVGPEAEQYF. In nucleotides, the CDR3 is TGCAGTGCTAGAGTAGGCCCGGAGGCCGAGCAGTACTTC.